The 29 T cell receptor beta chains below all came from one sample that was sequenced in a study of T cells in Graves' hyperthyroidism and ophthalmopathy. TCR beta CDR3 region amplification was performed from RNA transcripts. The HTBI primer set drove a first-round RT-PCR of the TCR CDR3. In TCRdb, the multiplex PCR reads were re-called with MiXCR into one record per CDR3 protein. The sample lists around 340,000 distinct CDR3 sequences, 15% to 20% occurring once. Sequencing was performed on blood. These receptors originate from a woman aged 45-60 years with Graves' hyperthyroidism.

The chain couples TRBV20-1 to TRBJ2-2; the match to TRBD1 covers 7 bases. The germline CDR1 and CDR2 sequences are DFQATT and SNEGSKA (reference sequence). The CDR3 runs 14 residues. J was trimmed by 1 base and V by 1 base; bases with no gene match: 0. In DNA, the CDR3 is TGCAGTGCTAGAGGACAGGGGAACACCGGGGAGCTGTTTTTT. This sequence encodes CSARGQGNTGELFF.

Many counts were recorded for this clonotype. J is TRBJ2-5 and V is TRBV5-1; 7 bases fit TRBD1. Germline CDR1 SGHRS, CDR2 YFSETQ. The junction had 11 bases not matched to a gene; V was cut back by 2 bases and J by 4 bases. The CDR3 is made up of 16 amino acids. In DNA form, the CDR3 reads TGCGCCAGCAGCTTTGCAGGGGGTTCTATCGGAGAGACCCAGTACTTC. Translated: CASSFAGGSIGETQYF.

The CDR3 bases are TGTGCCAGCAGGAGCGGGAGTTCCTACGAGCAGTACTTC. The encoded protein is CASRSGSSYEQYF. V is TRBV6-2 or TRBV6-3 and J is TRBJ2-7; 8 bases match TRBD2. V was pared by 6 bases and J by 1 base, with 2 bases of the junction left unmatched. CDR3 length equals 13 residues. Germline CDR1 and CDR2: MNHEY and SVGEGT.

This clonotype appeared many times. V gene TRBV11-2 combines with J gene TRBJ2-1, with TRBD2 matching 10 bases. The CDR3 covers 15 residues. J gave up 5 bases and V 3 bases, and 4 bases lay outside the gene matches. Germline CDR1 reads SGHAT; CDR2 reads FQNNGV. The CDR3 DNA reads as TGTGCCAGCAGCTTCTATCTAGCGGGGGACAATGAGCAGTTCTTC. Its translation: CASSFYLAGDNEQFF. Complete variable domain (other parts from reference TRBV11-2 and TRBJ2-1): EAGVAQSPRYKIIEKRQSVAFWCNPISGHATLYWYQQILGQGPKLLIQFQNNGVVDDSQLPKDRFSAERLKGVDSTLKIQPAKLEDSAVYLCASSFYLAGDNEQFFGPGTRLTVL.

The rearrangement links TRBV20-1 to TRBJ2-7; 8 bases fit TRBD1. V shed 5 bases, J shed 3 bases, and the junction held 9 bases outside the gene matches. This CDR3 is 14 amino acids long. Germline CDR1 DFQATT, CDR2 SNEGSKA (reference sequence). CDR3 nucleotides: TGCAGTGCTGGGCGGACAGGGAGACACTACGAGCAGTACTTC. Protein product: CSAGRTGRHYEQYF.

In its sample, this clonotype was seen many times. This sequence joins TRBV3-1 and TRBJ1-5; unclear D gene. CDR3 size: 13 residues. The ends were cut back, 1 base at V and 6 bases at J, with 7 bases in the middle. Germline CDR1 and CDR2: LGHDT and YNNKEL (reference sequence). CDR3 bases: TGTGCCAGCAGCCAAGGCGGTGGTCAGCCCCAGCATTTT. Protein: CASSQGGGQPQHF.

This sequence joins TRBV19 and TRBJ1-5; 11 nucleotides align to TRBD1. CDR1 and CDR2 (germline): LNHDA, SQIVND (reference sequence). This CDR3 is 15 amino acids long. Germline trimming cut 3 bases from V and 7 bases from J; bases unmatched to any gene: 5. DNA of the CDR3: TGTGCCAGTAGTATTGAGGACAGGGGGCGCCAGCCCCAGCATTTT. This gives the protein CASSIEDRGRQPQHF.

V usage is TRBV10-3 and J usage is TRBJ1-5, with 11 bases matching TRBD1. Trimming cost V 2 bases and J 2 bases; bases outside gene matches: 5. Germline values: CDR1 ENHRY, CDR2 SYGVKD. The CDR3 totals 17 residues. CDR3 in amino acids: CAISEGDRGIGNQPQHF. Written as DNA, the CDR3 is TGTGCCATCAGTGAGGGGGACAGGGGGATCGGCAATCAGCCCCAGCATTTT.

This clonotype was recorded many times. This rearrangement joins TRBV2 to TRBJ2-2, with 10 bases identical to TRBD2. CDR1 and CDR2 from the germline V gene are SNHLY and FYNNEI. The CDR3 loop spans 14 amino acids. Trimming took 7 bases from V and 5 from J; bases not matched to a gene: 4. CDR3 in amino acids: CASKREGPTGELFF. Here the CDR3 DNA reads TGTGCCAGCAAGCGGGAGGGCCCAACCGGGGAGCTGTTTTTT.

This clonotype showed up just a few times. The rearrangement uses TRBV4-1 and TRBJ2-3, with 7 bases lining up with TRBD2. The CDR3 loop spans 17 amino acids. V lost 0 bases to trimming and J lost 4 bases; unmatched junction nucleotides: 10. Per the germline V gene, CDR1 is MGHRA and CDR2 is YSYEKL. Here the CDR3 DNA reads TGCGCCAGCAGCCAAGAAGGGATAGCGGGTGTGTCAGATACGCAGTATTTT. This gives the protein CASSQEGIAGVSDTQYF.

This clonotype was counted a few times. CDR3 sequence reads: CASSPEPTVNYGYTF. In DNA, the CDR3 is TGTGCCAGCAGTCCCGAACCGACAGTTAACTATGGCTACACCTTC. The chain combines TRBV27 with TRBJ1-2; tentatively, D is TRBD1 (5 bases). Between the trimmed V and J ends, which lost 5 bases and 1 base, there was a span of 14 bases. Germline V CDR1 and CDR2: MNHEY, SMNVEV (reference sequence). The CDR3 runs to 15 residues.

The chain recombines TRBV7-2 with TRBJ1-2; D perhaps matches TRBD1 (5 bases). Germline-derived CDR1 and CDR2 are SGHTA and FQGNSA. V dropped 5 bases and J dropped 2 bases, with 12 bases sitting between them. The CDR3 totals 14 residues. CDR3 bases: TGTGCCAGCAGCCCCCGGGGGGTGAACTATGGCTACACCTTC. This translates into CASSPRGVNYGYTF.

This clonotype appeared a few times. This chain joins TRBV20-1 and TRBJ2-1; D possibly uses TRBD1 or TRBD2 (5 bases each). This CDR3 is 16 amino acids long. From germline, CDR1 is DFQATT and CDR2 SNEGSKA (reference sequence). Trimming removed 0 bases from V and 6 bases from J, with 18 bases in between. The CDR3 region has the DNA TGCAGTGCTAGAGATCCCACCGGGACCCCAAGCAATGAGCAGTTCTTC. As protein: CSARDPTGTPSNEQFF.

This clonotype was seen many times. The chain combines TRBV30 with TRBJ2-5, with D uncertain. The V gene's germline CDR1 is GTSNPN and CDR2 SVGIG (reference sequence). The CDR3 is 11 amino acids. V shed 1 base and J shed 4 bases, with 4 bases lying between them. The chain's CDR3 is CAWSDGETQYF. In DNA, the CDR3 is TGTGCCTGGAGTGACGGAGAGACCCAGTACTTC.

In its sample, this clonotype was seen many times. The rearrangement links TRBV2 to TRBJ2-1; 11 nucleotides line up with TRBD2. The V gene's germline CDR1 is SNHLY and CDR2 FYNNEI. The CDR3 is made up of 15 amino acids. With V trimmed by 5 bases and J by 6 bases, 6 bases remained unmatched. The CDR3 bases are TGTGCCAGCAGTTATACTAGCGGGAGTATCAATGAGCAGTTCTTC. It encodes CASSYTSGSINEQFF. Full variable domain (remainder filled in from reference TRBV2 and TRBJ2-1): EPEVTQTPSHQVTQMGQEVILRCVPISNHLYFYWYRQILGQKVEFLVSFYNNEISEKSEIFDDQFSVERPDGSNFTLKIRSTKLEDSAMYFCASSYTSGSINEQFFGPGTRLTVL.

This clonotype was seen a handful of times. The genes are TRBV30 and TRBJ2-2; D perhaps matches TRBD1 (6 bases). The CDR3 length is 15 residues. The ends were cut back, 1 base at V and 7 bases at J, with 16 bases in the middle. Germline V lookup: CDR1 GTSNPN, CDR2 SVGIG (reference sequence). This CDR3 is CAWSDIGKGVGELFF. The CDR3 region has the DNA TGTGCCTGGAGTGACATAGGAAAGGGGGTCGGGGAGCTGTTTTTT.

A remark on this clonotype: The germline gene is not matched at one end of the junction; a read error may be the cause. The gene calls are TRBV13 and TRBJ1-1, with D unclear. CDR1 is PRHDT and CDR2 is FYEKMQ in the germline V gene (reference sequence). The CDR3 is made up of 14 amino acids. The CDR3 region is CASSLGLGNTETFF. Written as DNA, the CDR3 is TGTGCCAGCAGCTTAGGCCTGGGGAACACTGAAACTTTCTTT.

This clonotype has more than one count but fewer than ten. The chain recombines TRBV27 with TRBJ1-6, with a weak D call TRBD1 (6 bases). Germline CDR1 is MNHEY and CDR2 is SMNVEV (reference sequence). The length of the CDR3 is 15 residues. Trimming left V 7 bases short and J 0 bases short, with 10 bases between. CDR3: CASKGGDSYNSPLHF. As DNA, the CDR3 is TGTGCCAGCAAGGGGGGGGACTCCTATAATTCACCCCTCCACTTT.

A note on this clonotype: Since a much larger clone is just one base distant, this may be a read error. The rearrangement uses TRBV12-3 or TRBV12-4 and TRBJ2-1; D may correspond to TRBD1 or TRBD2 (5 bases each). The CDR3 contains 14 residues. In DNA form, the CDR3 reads TGTGCCAGCACCAGGGACGCTTTTCTCAATGAGCAGTCCTTC. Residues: CASTRDAFLNEQSF.

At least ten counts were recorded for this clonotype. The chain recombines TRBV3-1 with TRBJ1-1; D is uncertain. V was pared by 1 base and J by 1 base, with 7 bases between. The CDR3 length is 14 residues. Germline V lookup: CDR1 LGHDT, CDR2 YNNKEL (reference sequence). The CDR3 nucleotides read TGTGCCAGCAGCCAAGGGTTCGGGAACACTGAAGCTTTCTTT. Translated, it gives CASSQGFGNTEAFF.

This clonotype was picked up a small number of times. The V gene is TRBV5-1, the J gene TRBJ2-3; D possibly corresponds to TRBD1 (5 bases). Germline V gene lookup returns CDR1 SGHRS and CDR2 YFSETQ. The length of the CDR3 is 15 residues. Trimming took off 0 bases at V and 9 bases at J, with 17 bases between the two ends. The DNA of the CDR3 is TGCGCCAGCAGCTTGGCCGCCATCCCCCAGGGCACGCAGTATTTT. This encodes CASSLAAIPQGTQYF.

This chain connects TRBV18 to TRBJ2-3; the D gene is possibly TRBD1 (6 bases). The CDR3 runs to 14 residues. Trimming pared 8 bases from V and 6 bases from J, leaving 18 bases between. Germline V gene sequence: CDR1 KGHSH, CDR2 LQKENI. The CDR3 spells CASRQARNSDTQYF. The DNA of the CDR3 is TGTGCCAGCCGACAGGCCAGGAACTCGGATACGCAGTATTTT.

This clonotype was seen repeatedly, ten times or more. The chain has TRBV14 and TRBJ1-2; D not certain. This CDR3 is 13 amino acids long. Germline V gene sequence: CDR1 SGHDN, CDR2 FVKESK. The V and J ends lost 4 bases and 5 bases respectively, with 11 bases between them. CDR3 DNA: TGTGCCAGCAGCCCCGCGGTGAATTATGGCTACACCTTC. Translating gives CASSPAVNYGYTF.

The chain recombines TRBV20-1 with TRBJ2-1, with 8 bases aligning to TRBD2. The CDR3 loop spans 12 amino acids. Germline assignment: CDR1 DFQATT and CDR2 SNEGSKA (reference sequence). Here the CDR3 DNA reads TGCAGCGGGGGGGACTTTCAGGATGAGCAGTTCTTC. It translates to CSGGDFQDEQFF.

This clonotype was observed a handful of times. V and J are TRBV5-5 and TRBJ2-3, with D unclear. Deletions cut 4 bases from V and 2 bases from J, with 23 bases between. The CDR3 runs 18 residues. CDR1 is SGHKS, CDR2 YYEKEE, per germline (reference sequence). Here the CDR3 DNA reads TGTGCCAGCAGCCCACGGAACGTCGCGGCCGGATCCACAGATACGCAGTATTTT. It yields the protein CASSPRNVAAGSTDTQYF.

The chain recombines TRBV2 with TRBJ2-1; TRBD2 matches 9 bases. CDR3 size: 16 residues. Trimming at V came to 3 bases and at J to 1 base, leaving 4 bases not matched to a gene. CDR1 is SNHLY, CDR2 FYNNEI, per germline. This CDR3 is CASSEGSGRSYNEQFF. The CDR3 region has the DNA TGTGCCAGCAGTGAGGGTAGCGGGAGATCCTACAATGAGCAGTTCTTC.

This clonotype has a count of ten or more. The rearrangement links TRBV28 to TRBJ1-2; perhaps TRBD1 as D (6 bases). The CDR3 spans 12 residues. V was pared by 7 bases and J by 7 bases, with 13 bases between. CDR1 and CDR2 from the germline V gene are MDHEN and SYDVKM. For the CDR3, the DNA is TGTGCCAGCACCGGACAGAAAGTTGGCTACACCTTC. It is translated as CASTGQKVGYTF.

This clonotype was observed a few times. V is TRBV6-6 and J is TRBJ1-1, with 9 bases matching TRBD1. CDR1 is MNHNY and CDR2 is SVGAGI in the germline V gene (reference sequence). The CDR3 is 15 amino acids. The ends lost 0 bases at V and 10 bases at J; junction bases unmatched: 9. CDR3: CASSYSGQGQSVAFF. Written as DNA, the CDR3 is TGTGCCAGCAGTTACTCGGGACAGGGTCAGAGTGTAGCTTTCTTT.

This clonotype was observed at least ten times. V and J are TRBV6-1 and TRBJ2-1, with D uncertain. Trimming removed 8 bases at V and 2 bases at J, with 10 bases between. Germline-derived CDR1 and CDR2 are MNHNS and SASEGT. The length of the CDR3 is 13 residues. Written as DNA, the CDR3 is TGTGCCAGCGGCTCGGTACCCTACAATGAGCAGTTCTTC. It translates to CASGSVPYNEQFF.